Each of the 30 T cell receptor beta chains below was sequenced from the same sample in a study of Ad26.COV2.S vaccination and SARS-CoV-2 variants (dated by TCRdb to about 2021). Libraries were built with the immunoSEQ multiplex PCR assay. TCRdb holds this immuneACCESS table with in-frame rearrangements only. Some clones are missing; in checked studies, unresolved V genes explain under half, and the rest has no known cause. The sample profile shows about 680,000 clones; more than 80% of them were found once. Jointly, the top ten make up nearly 1.5% of the sample. Per the publication, the treatment or condition label means: 19 received Ad26.COV2.S at low or high dose, single or two shots; about 5 received placebo; per-sample allocation not given. Repertoires of vaccine and placebo recipients were sequenced from samples collected on day 63 after the first injection. Sequenced material: peripheral blood, taken in a trial of Ad26.COV2.S vaccine versus placebo. Receptors were obtained from a person aged 18-60 years who received the Ad26.COV2.S COVID-19 vaccine or a placebo.

This clone was detected only a few times. The genes are TRBV11-2 and TRBJ2-2; 10 bases map to TRBD2. CDR3 length: 19 amino acids. CDR1 SGHAT and CDR2 FQNNGV come from the germline V gene. With 5 bases clipped from V and 0 bases from J, the junction kept 12 bases outside the gene matches. CDR3 loop: CASSRRASGRGANTGELFF. The CDR3 DNA sequence: TGTGCCAGCAGCCGACGGGCTAGCGGGAGAGGCGCGAACACCGGGGAGCTGTTTTTT.

The genes are TRBV10-3 and TRBJ2-5, with TRBD1 matching 7 bases. This CDR3 comprises 14 residues. Per the germline V gene, CDR1 is ENHRY and CDR2 is SYGVKD. Trimming took 0 bases from V and 3 from J; bases not matched to a gene: 1. DNA for the CDR3: TGTGCCATCAGTGAGTCAGGGACAGAAGAGACCCAGTACTTC. Its protein product is CAISESGTEETQYF.

This sequence joins TRBV13 and TRBJ2-2; D call uncertain. Germline V gene sequence: CDR1 PRHDT, CDR2 FYEKMQ (reference sequence). The CDR3 runs 13 residues. Trimming left V 5 bases short and J 7 bases short, with 11 bases between. CDR3: CASSPRMVGELFF. The CDR3 bases are TGTGCCAGCAGCCCAAGAATGGTCGGGGAGCTGTTTTTT.

The V gene is TRBV7-9, the J gene TRBJ1-6, with D maybe TRBD1 (5 bases). Trimming stripped 4 bases from V and 2 bases from J, with 12 bases between. Germline values: CDR1 SEHNR, CDR2 FQNEAQ (reference sequence). The CDR3 is 16 residues long. CDR3 residues: CASSSPRDPYNSPLHF. The CDR3 DNA is TGTGCCAGCAGCTCCCCCAGGGACCCCTATAATTCACCCCTCCACTTT.

The V and J genes are TRBV9 and TRBJ2-1; the D gene is possibly TRBD1 (6 bases). The CDR3 contains 16 residues. CDR1 and CDR2 (germline): SGDLS, YYNGEE. The ends were cut back, 0 bases at V and 2 bases at J, with 12 bases in the middle. The CDR3 reads CASSVGGGSPYNEQFF. CDR3 nucleotide sequence: TGTGCCAGCAGCGTAGGAGGGGGATCCCCCTACAATGAGCAGTTCTTC. The full variable domain, in which reference TRBV9 and TRBJ2-1 provide the parts outside the CDR3, is DSGVTQTPKHLITATGQRVTLRCSPRSGDLSVYWYQQSLDQGLQFLIQYYNGEERAKGNILERFSAQQFPDLHSELNLSSLELGDSALYFCASSVGGGSPYNEQFFGPGTRLTVL.

V gene TRBV5-6 combines with J gene TRBJ2-7, with 8 bases that match TRBD1. CDR1 is SGHDT, CDR2 YYEEEE, per germline. This CDR3 contains 15 residues. The ends lost 0 bases at V and 5 bases at J; junction bases unmatched: 7. The CDR3 reads CASSLDGQGRDEQYF. The CDR3 coding sequence is TGTGCCAGCAGCTTGGACGGACAGGGTCGGGACGAGCAGTACTTC.

The V call is TRBV5-1, the J call TRBJ2-7; 13 nucleotides match TRBD2. The junction had 3 bases not matched to a gene; V was cut back by 3 bases and J by 3 bases. The CDR3 consists of 15 residues. CDR1 and CDR2 (germline): SGHRS, YFSETQ. The CDR3 spells CASSSGLAGDYEQYF. Here the CDR3 DNA reads TGCGCCAGCAGCTCCGGACTAGCGGGAGACTACGAGCAGTACTTC. Variable domain in full (rest from reference TRBV5-1 and TRBJ2-7): KAGVTQTPRYLIKTRGQQVTLSCSPISGHRSVSWYQQTPGQGLQFLFEYFSETQRNKGNFPGRFSGRQFSNSRSEMNVSTLELGDSALYLCASSSGLAGDYEQYFGPGTRLTVT.

The chain carries TRBV6-4 and TRBJ2-6; D is uncertain. Trimming pared 0 bases from V and 0 bases from J, leaving 9 bases between. Germline V gene lookup returns CDR1 MRHNA and CDR2 SNTAGT. The CDR3 is 17 amino acids. CDR3 loop: CASSDSFWPSGANVLTF. The CDR3 region has the DNA TGTGCCAGCAGTGACTCGTTCTGGCCCTCTGGGGCCAACGTCCTGACTTTC.

The CDR3, as DNA: TGTGCCTGGAAGCGGGCCGGGAAAGGACACGCCGGGGAGCTGTTTTTT. Translation gives CAWKRAGKGHAGELFF. V usage is TRBV30 and J usage is TRBJ2-2; perhaps TRBD2 as D (6 bases). Trimming removed 4 bases from V and 6 bases from J, with 21 bases in between. Germline V gene data show CDR1 as GTSNPN and CDR2 as SVGIG (reference sequence). The CDR3 extends over 16 amino acids. Drawing the rest from reference TRBV30 and TRBJ2-2, the complete variable domain is SQTIHQWPATLVQPVGSPLSLECTVEGTSNPNLYWYRQAAGRGLQLLFYSVGIGQISSEVPQNLSASRPQDRQFILSSKKLLLSDSGFYLCAWKRAGKGHAGELFFGEGSRLTVL.

A single count supports this clone. The J gene is TRBJ2-7, the V gene TRBV5-5; D may be TRBD1 or TRBD2 (6 bases each). V lost 0 bases to trimming and J lost 1 base, with 14 bases between them. Germline CDR1 and CDR2: SGHKS and YYEKEE (reference sequence). This CDR3 region has 16 residues. The CDR3 bases are TGTGCCAGCAGCTTGGGATCCGGGGGCAGATCCTACGAGCAGTACTTC. It codes for CASSLGSGGRSYEQYF.

This clone has just one count. The V gene is TRBV6-5, the J gene TRBJ2-1; a weak D match, TRBD1 (6 bases). V lost 2 bases and J lost 2, with 13 bases in between. Germline CDR1 and CDR2: MNHEY and SVGAGI. The CDR3 consists of 16 residues. CDR3 in amino acids: CASSYKGGAPYNEQFF. The CDR3 DNA sequence: TGTGCCAGCAGTTACAAAGGGGGAGCTCCCTACAATGAGCAGTTCTTC.

The rearrangement joins TRBV30 to TRBJ1-6; weak D call: TRBD1 (5 bases). V gave up 0 bases and J gave up 6 bases, with 15 bases separating them. The germline V gene encodes CDR1 GTSNPN and CDR2 SVGIG (reference sequence). The CDR3 is made up of 16 amino acids. The CDR3 region is CAWSVELVGGNSPLHF. CDR3 bases: TGTGCCTGGAGTGTAGAATTGGTGGGGGGTAATTCACCCCTCCACTTT.

The gene calls are TRBV5-6 and TRBJ1-1; D is undetermined. In germline, CDR1 is SGHDT, CDR2 YYEEEE. This CDR3 region has 12 residues. V dropped 4 bases and J dropped 5 bases, with 9 bases sitting between them. CDR3 in amino acids: CASSRRPTEAFF. CDR3 nucleotides: TGTGCCAGCAGCAGGAGGCCGACTGAAGCTTTCTTT.

CDR3 protein: CASSPPGSEKLFF. The CDR3 DNA sequence: TGTGCCAGTAGTCCCCCCGGAAGTGAAAAACTGTTTTTT. The chain recombines TRBV19 with TRBJ1-4, with D uncertain. This CDR3 contains 13 residues. CDR1 is LNHDA, CDR2 SQIVND, per germline (reference sequence). Trimming stripped 5 bases from V and 7 bases from J, with 11 bases between.

CDR3 loop: CASSFPVPGGADTGELFF. The CDR3 coding sequence is TGTGCCAGCAGTTTCCCAGTTCCGGGGGGAGCAGACACCGGGGAGCTGTTTTTT. This chain uses TRBV27 with TRBJ2-2; 7 positions agree with TRBD2. The J segment lost 3 bases and the V segment lost 3 bases, leaving 13 bases of the junction unmatched. CDR1 is MNHEY, CDR2 SMNVEV, per germline (reference sequence). The CDR3 is 18 amino acids.

This sequence joins TRBV7-2 and TRBJ1-6; TRBD1 matches 10 bases. Looked up from germline, CDR1 is SGHTA and CDR2 is FQGNSA. There are 16 residues in the CDR3. Trimming removed 5 bases from V and 3 bases from J; junction bases left unmatched: 4. CDR3 residues: CASSPDRGIYNSPLHF. CDR3 nucleotides: TGTGCCAGCAGCCCGGACAGGGGGATCTATAATTCACCCCTCCACTTT. The full variable domain, its missing parts supplied by reference TRBV7-2 and TRBJ1-6, is GAGVSQSPSNKVTEKGKDVELRCDPISGHTALYWYRQSLGQGLEFLIYFQGNSAPDKSGLPSDRFSAERTGGSVSTLTIQRTQQEDSAVYLCASSPDRGIYNSPLHFGNGTRLTVT.

The CDR3 sequence: CASNLGGNTEAFF. For the CDR3, the DNA is TGTGCCAGCAACCTAGGCGGGAACACTGAAGCTTTCTTT. The chain carries TRBV9 and TRBJ1-1, with unresolved D. From germline, CDR1 is SGDLS and CDR2 YYNGEE. This CDR3 comprises 13 residues. Between the trimmed V and J ends, which lost 6 bases and 1 base, there was a span of 10 bases.

Notes on this clone: This sample also contains other DNA sequences that code for the same CDR3. This chain joins TRBV7-2 and TRBJ1-4; D unclear. The ends were cut back, 1 base at V and 4 bases at J, with 4 bases in the middle. From germline, CDR1 is SGHTA and CDR2 FQGNSA. The CDR3 is 13 residues long. CDR3 DNA sequence: TGTGCCAGCAGCTTAGTGGGTAATGAAAAACTGTTTTTT. This sequence encodes CASSLVGNEKLFF. The full variable domain, completed using reference TRBV7-2 and TRBJ1-4, is GAGVSQSPSNKVTEKGKDVELRCDPISGHTALYWYRQSLGQGLEFLIYFQGNSAPDKSGLPSDRFSAERTGGSVSTLTIQRTQQEDSAVYLCASSLVGNEKLFFGSGTQLSVL.

With regard to this clone: This CDR3 is also generated by other DNA sequences in the sample. This chain joins TRBV6-5 and TRBJ2-7; 10 bases are shared with TRBD1. This CDR3 has 12 amino acids. CDR1 is MNHEY and CDR2 is SVGAGI in the germline V gene. J lost 6 bases, V lost 6 bases, and 2 bases had no gene match. CDR3 DNA: TGTGCCAGCAGCAGGACAGGGGGCGAGCAGTACTTC. Amino acid sequence: CASSRTGGEQYF.

The chain has TRBV27 and TRBJ1-5; the D gene is possibly TRBD1 (5 bases). Trimming shortened V by 5 bases and J by 3 bases, and 11 bases separated the two germline ends. The CDR3 is made up of 14 amino acids. Germline CDR1 MNHEY, CDR2 SMNVEV (reference sequence). CDR3 residues: CASSGAGYNQPQHF. CDR3 nucleotides: TGTGCCAGCAGTGGGGCAGGGTACAATCAGCCCCAGCATTTT.

This clone was counted a single time. This chain links TRBV10-1 with TRBJ2-3; 8 bases map to TRBD2. Germline loops: CDR1 WNHNN, CDR2 SYGVQD (reference sequence). The J segment lost 1 base and the V segment lost 4 bases, leaving 4 bases of the junction unmatched. The CDR3 totals 15 residues. DNA for the CDR3: TGCGCCAGCAGTGCAAGCGGGAGAGGCACAGATACGCAGTATTTT. Protein product: CASSASGRGTDTQYF.

V is TRBV4-1 and J is TRBJ2-1, with TRBD2 identical over 8 bases. The J segment lost 4 bases and the V segment lost 0 bases, leaving 5 bases of the junction unmatched. CDR1 is MGHRA and CDR2 is YSYEKL in the germline V gene. This CDR3 spans 16 amino acids. The DNA for the CDR3 is TGCGCCAGCAGCCAAGATAGTAGCGGGGTATACAATGAGCAGTTCTTC. As protein: CASSQDSSGVYNEQFF.

The V call is TRBV5-1, the J call TRBJ2-5, with TRBD2 as a possible D gene (6 bases). The CDR3 consists of 15 residues. Germline loops: CDR1 SGHRS, CDR2 YFSETQ. Trimming cost V 4 bases and J 3 bases, with 16 bases left between them. The CDR3 sequence is CASSSFRDSKETQYF. As DNA, the CDR3 is TGCGCCAGCAGCAGCTTCCGGGACTCAAAAGAGACCCAGTACTTC.

The chain carries TRBV6-5 and TRBJ2-3; D gene uncertain. This CDR3 region has 15 residues. Germline CDR1 and CDR2: MNHEY and SVGAGI. Trimming left V 6 bases short and J 2 bases short, with 15 bases between. CDR3 DNA sequence: TGTGCCAGCAGCCCCGTGGATCTCACCACAGATACGCAGTATTTT. It translates to CASSPVDLTTDTQYF.

The genes are TRBV5-6 and TRBJ1-4; weak D call: TRBD1 (6 bases). This CDR3 spans 18 amino acids. CDR1 and CDR2 (germline): SGHDT, YYEEEE. The germline V and J ends were trimmed by 1 base and 8 bases, with 24 bases remaining between them. The CDR3 region has the DNA TGTGCCAGCAGCTTGTCCCCAATAACTACAGGGATAGGGGAAAAACTGTTTTTT. Its protein product is CASSLSPITTGIGEKLFF.

The chain employs TRBV3-1 (or the pseudogene TRBV3-2) and TRBJ1-1; D is possibly TRBD1 (6 bases). Germline CDR1 reads LGHDT; CDR2 reads YNNKEL (reference sequence). Between the trimmed V and J ends, which lost 5 bases and 1 base, there was a span of 11 bases. This CDR3 has 14 amino acids. The CDR3 protein is CASSYQTGNTEAFF. CDR3 coding DNA: TGTGCCAGCAGCTATCAGACAGGGAACACTGAAGCTTTCTTT.

This sequence joins TRBV5-4 and TRBJ1-1; tentatively, D is TRBD1 (5 bases). Trimming stripped 4 bases from V and 0 bases from J, with 13 bases between. The CDR3 is made up of 15 amino acids. Germline assignment: CDR1 SGHNT and CDR2 YYREEE (reference sequence). CDR3 in DNA: TGTGCCAGCAGCACGGGACTCCTCATGAACACTGAAGCTTTCTTT. This codes for CASSTGLLMNTEAFF.

J is TRBJ1-2 and V is TRBV9; TRBD1 agrees at 8 bases. The CDR3 spans 14 residues. Germline V gene sequence: CDR1 SGDLS, CDR2 YYNGEE. V trimming: 3 bases; J trimming: 7 bases; junction bases outside the gene matches: 8. CDR3 nucleotide sequence: TGTGCCAGCAGCGCCACAGGACAGGGCCGTGGCTACACCTTC. Its protein is CASSATGQGRGYTF.

The J gene is TRBJ1-6, the V gene TRBV19, with a possible D match to TRBD1 (5 bases). Germline values: CDR1 LNHDA, CDR2 SQIVND (reference sequence). The ends were cut back, 1 base at V and 15 bases at J, with 16 bases in the middle. The CDR3 extends over 14 amino acids. The CDR3 protein is CASSIVGAGSLLHF. The DNA for the CDR3 is TGTGCCAGTAGTATAGTAGGGGCAGGGTCGCTCCTCCACTTT.

This clone has a single count. The V and J genes are TRBV7-9 and TRBJ1-3, with TRBD1 as a possible D gene (5 bases). The CDR3 runs to 16 residues. V was clipped by 2 bases and J by 4 bases, with 15 bases between them. Germline V CDR1 and CDR2: SEHNR, FQNEAQ (reference sequence). In nucleotides, the CDR3 is TGTGCCAGCAGCTTAAGGGCCAGGGTGGAAGGAAACACCATATATTTT. Protein product: CASSLRARVEGNTIYF.